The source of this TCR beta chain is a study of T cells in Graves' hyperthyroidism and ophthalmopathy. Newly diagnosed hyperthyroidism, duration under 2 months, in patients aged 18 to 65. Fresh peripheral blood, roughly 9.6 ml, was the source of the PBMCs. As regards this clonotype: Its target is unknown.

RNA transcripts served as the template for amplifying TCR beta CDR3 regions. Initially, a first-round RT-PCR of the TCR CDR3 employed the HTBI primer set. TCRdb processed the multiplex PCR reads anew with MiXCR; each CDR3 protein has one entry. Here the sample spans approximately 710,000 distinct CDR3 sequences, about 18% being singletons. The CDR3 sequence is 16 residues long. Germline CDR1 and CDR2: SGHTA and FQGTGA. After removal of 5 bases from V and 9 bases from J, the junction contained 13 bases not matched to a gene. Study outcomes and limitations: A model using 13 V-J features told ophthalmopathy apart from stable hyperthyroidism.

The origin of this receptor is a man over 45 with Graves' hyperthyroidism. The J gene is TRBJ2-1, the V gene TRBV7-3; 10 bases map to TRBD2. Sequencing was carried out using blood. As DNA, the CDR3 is TGTGCCAGCAGCGTTACTAGCGGGATGCGGATGGGTGAGCAGTTCTTC. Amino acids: CASSVTSGMRMGEQFF.